Listed here are 24 T cell receptor beta chains from one sample, sequenced in a study of vaccination and CD4 T cells after COVID-19. With the Oncomine TCR Beta short-read assay, DNA from cultured CD4+ T cells was sequenced. MiXCR, run by TCRdb on the PCR reads, gives a single entry per CDR3 protein. This table has around 18,000 distinct CDR3 sequences, 35% to 40% appearing once. Treatment noted: roughly 10-day PBMC culture with coronavirus spike peptide pools or control peptides (ViraFEST assay). These receptors lack a known antigen. The sequencing input was CD4+ T cells from blood, cultured in vitro. The receptors stem from a human donor who had recovered from COVID-19.

This clonotype was recorded a few times. The rearrangement uses TRBV6-1 and TRBJ2-5; D uncertain. Trimming removed 6 bases from V and 1 base from J, with 12 bases in between. This CDR3 is 14 amino acids long. Germline V lookup: CDR1 MNHNS, CDR2 SASEGT. The CDR3 is CASRDSIAQETQYF. The CDR3 DNA reads TGTGCCAGCAGAGACTCTATAGCCCAAGAGACCCAGTACTTC.

The table lists this clonotype with a few counts. The genes are TRBV6-2 or TRBV6-3 and TRBJ2-1; D might be TRBD2 (6 bases). The CDR3 runs to 13 residues. V lost 6 bases, J lost 3 bases, and 9 bases lay in between. In germline, CDR1 is MNHEY, CDR2 SVGEGT. The DNA for the CDR3 is TGTGCCAGCAGCAAGACTAGCTACAATGAGCAGTTCTTC. This codes for CASSKTSYNEQFF.

The count of this clonotype is one. This chain uses TRBV20-1 with TRBJ2-1; D uncertain. The V end was cut by 3 bases, the J end by 4 bases, with 10 bases between. Germline V CDR1 and CDR2: DFQATT, SNEGSKA (reference sequence). The CDR3 totals 13 residues. The CDR3 here is CSARNSLYNEQFF. CDR3 nucleotide sequence: TGCAGTGCTAGGAATTCCCTTTACAATGAGCAGTTCTTC.

This clonotype occurred a few times. This rearrangement joins TRBV2 to TRBJ1-1; D uncertain. CDR3 length: 12 amino acids. With 4 bases removed from V and 6 bases from J, the gap between germline ends came to 9 bases. CDR1 is SNHLY and CDR2 is FYNNEI in the germline V gene. CDR3 protein: CASSAVVSEAFF. The DNA for the CDR3 is TGTGCCAGCAGTGCAGTGGTCTCTGAAGCTTTCTTT.

This sequence joins TRBV28 and TRBJ1-5; TRBD1 is a possible D gene (5 bases). With 2 bases removed from V and 5 bases from J, the gap between germline ends came to 13 bases. CDR3 length: 15 residues. Per germline, CDR1 MDHEN and CDR2 SYDVKM. DNA of the CDR3: TGTGCCAGCAGTTTAAATCGGGGGGGTTATCAGCCCCAGCATTTT. It is translated as CASSLNRGGYQPQHF.

This clonotype has only a few counts. This chain connects TRBV7-7 to TRBJ2-5, with 9 bases aligning to TRBD1. Looked up from germline, CDR1 is SSHAT and CDR2 is FNYEAQ (reference sequence). V trimming: 1 base; J trimming: 4 bases; junction bases outside the gene matches: 7. The CDR3 sequence is 16 residues long. The CDR3 bases are TGTGCCAGCAGCTTAGTACCGGGACAGGGAGGAGAGACCCAGTACTTC. It translates to CASSLVPGQGGETQYF.

This clonotype turned up a few times. The rearrangement joins TRBV11-2 to TRBJ2-7, with 11 nucleotides matching TRBD1. CDR1 is SGHAT and CDR2 is FQNNGV in the germline V gene. Trimming at V came to 5 bases and at J to 3 bases, leaving 6 bases not matched to a gene. The CDR3 is made up of 15 amino acids. The CDR3 DNA follows: TGTGCCAGCAGCGACCCCGGGACAGGGGGCTACGAGCAGTACTTC. This translates into CASSDPGTGGYEQYF.

This clonotype was counted only a few times. The genes are TRBV7-2 and TRBJ2-5; no clear D gene. This CDR3 has 13 residues. V dropped 2 bases and J dropped 0 bases, with 4 bases sitting between them. CDR1 and CDR2 from the germline V gene are SGHTA and FQGNSA. The CDR3 region is CASSLQYQETQYF. The CDR3 bases are TGTGCCAGCAGCTTACAGTACCAAGAGACCCAGTACTTC.

The chain uses TRBV18 and TRBJ2-5, with 7 bases identical to TRBD1. The CDR3 spans 12 residues. Trimming at V came to 6 bases and at J to 4 bases, leaving 2 bases not matched to a gene. Germline lookup yields CDR1 KGHSH and CDR2 LQKENI. In nucleotides, the CDR3 is TGTGCCAGCTCGGGACAGAGAGAGACCCAGTACTTC. Its protein product is CASSGQRETQYF.

This clonotype showed up just a few times. The V gene is TRBV2, the J gene TRBJ1-2, with 8 bases aligning to TRBD1. CDR1 is SNHLY, CDR2 FYNNEI, per germline. The CDR3 length is 13 residues. The V segment lost 8 bases and the J segment 4 bases; nucleotides outside the gene matches: 6. In DNA, the CDR3 is TGTGCCAGCGTTACTACAGGGGGCTATGGCTACACCTTC. This sequence encodes CASVTTGGYGYTF.

The chain combines TRBV18 with TRBJ1-2; 8 nucleotides agree with TRBD1. Germline loops: CDR1 KGHSH, CDR2 LQKENI. The CDR3 is made up of 15 amino acids. V lost 4 bases to trimming and J lost 7 bases; unmatched junction nucleotides: 11. The CDR3 bases are TGTGCCAGCTCACTCATATTGGACAGGGATGGTGGCTACACCTTC. It encodes CASSLILDRDGGYTF.

The CDR3 loop is CASSLEGGATDTQYF. In DNA form, the CDR3 reads TGCGCCAGCAGCTTGGAAGGCGGAGCCACAGATACGCAGTATTTT. This chain uses TRBV5-1 with TRBJ2-3; D remains ambiguous. The germline gives CDR1 SGHRS, CDR2 YFSETQ. Trimming removed 0 bases from V and 2 bases from J, with 10 bases in between. This CDR3 comprises 15 residues.

V and J are TRBV7-2 and TRBJ1-4; the D is unclear. Germline V gives CDR1 SGHTA, CDR2 FQGNSA. This CDR3 has 12 amino acids. V lost 4 bases and J lost 7, with 7 bases in between. The CDR3 sequence is CASSWLGEKLFF. The DNA for the CDR3 is TGTGCCAGCAGCTGGTTGGGTGAAAAACTGTTTTTT.

The V call is TRBV19, the J call TRBJ2-5, with 11 nucleotides matching TRBD2. The CDR3 is 15 residues long. The V and J ends lost 6 bases and 4 bases, in that order; junction bases with no gene match: 7. CDR1 and CDR2 (germline): LNHDA, SQIVND (reference sequence). This CDR3 reads CASRTLAGGLETQYF. In nucleotides, the CDR3 is TGTGCCAGTAGGACGCTAGCGGGAGGTTTAGAGACCCAGTACTTC. Looking up the rest from reference TRBV19 and TRBJ2-5 gives the full variable domain: DGGITQSPKYLFRKEGQNVTLSCEQNLNHDAMYWYRQDPGQGLRLIYYSQIVNDFQKGDIAEGYSVSREKKESFPLTVTSAQKNPTAFYLCASRTLAGGLETQYFGPGTRLLVL.

V usage is TRBV15 and J usage is TRBJ2-2; D unclear. This CDR3 contains 15 residues. V was cut by 8 bases and J by 0 bases, with 13 bases left in between. In germline, CDR1 is LNHNV, CDR2 YYDKDF (reference sequence). The CDR3 protein is CATQLGRPNTGELFF. In nucleotides, the CDR3 is TGTGCCACCCAGCTGGGCCGTCCGAACACCGGGGAGCTGTTTTTT.

This clonotype was picked up one time. V usage is TRBV20-1 and J usage is TRBJ2-1; 16 bases map to TRBD2. From germline, CDR1 is DFQATT and CDR2 SNEGSKA (reference sequence). The CDR3 spans 16 residues. V lost 5 bases and J lost 4; bases outside the gene matches: 5. CDR3 sequence (DNA): TGCAGTGCTCCTGGGACTAGCGGGAGGGTTTACAATGAGCAGTTCTTC. Its translation is CSAPGTSGRVYNEQFF.

The chain combines TRBV6-5 with TRBJ2-7; 9 bases line up with TRBD1. The germline V gene has CDR1 MNHEY and CDR2 SVGAGI. The CDR3 runs 15 residues. The J segment lost 6 bases and the V segment lost 2 bases, leaving 8 bases of the junction unmatched. The CDR3 here is CASSYTHRGRVEQYF. The CDR3 nucleotides read TGTGCCAGCAGTTACACGCACAGGGGGCGGGTCGAGCAGTACTTC.

The chain employs TRBV2 and TRBJ2-7, with 11 bases that match TRBD2. The CDR3 consists of 15 residues. Germline trimming cut 7 bases from V and 5 bases from J; bases unmatched to any gene: 10. Germline V gene sequence: CDR1 SNHLY, CDR2 FYNNEI. The CDR3 sequence is CASKITSGSPNEQYF. For the CDR3, the DNA is TGTGCCAGCAAAATCACTAGCGGGAGTCCCAACGAGCAGTACTTC. The full variable domain, with the rest looked up from reference TRBV2 and TRBJ2-7, is EPEVTQTPSHQVTQMGQEVILRCVPISNHLYFYWYRQILGQKVEFLVSFYNNEISEKSEIFDDQFSVERPDGSNFTLKIRSTKLEDSAMYFCASKITSGSPNEQYFGPGTRLTVT.

The genes are TRBV19 and TRBJ2-1; a possible D gene is TRBD2 (5 bases). This CDR3 is built from 9 residues. The V end was cut by 9 bases, the J end by 8 bases, with 5 bases between. The germline gives CDR1 LNHDA, CDR2 SQIVND (reference sequence). CDR3 nucleotide sequence: TGTGCCAGCGGGGATGAGCAGTTCTTC. This encodes CASGDEQFF.

This clonotype has only one observation. This rearrangement joins TRBV5-1 to TRBJ1-1, with TRBD1 identical over 10 bases. CDR1 and CDR2 from the germline V gene are SGHRS and YFSETQ. V lost 4 bases, J lost 9 bases, and 9 bases stayed unmatched. This CDR3 contains 14 residues. The CDR3 nucleotides read TGCGCCAGCAGCCCGGAGACAGGGGGCGGGAAAGCTTTCTTT. Its translation: CASSPETGGGKAFF.

This clonotype was counted only a few times. The V gene is TRBV7-9, the J gene TRBJ2-7; perhaps TRBD1 as D (6 bases). The germline V gene has CDR1 SEHNR and CDR2 FQNEAQ (reference sequence). V was trimmed by 4 bases and J by 2 bases, leaving 15 bases between them. This CDR3 has 15 residues. Here the CDR3 DNA reads TGTGCCAGCAGCTCGTTCGGGGACACGCCCTACGAGCAGTACTTC. It encodes CASSSFGDTPYEQYF.

The genes are TRBV11-2 and TRBJ2-1; 9 positions agree with TRBD1. Germline CDR1 and CDR2: SGHAT and FQNNGV. The CDR3 length is 13 residues. Trimming cost V 4 bases and J 7 bases; bases outside gene matches: 2. The CDR3: CASSWTGVNEQFF. CDR3 in DNA: TGTGCCAGCAGCTGGACAGGGGTAAATGAGCAGTTCTTC.

Notes on this clonotype: One base away lies a much larger clone, so this may be a sequencing read error. This sequence joins TRBV20-1 and TRBJ2-5; TRBD2 agrees at 8 bases. The CDR3 has 13 residues. Germline V lookup: CDR1 DFQATT, CDR2 SNEGSKA (reference sequence). CDR3 in DNA: TGCGGTGCTCCCGGACTAGCAGGCGAGACCCAGTACTTC. Encoded protein: CGAPGLAGETQYF.

The chain recombines TRBV7-8 with TRBJ2-1, with TRBD2 matching over 13 bases. Germline lookup yields CDR1 SGHVS and CDR2 FQNEAQ. The CDR3 totals 15 residues. The ends lost 4 bases at V and 7 bases at J; junction bases unmatched: 4. The CDR3 loop reads CASSWGLAGRNEQFF. The CDR3 coding sequence is TGTGCCAGCAGCTGGGGACTAGCGGGGCGTAATGAGCAGTTCTTC.